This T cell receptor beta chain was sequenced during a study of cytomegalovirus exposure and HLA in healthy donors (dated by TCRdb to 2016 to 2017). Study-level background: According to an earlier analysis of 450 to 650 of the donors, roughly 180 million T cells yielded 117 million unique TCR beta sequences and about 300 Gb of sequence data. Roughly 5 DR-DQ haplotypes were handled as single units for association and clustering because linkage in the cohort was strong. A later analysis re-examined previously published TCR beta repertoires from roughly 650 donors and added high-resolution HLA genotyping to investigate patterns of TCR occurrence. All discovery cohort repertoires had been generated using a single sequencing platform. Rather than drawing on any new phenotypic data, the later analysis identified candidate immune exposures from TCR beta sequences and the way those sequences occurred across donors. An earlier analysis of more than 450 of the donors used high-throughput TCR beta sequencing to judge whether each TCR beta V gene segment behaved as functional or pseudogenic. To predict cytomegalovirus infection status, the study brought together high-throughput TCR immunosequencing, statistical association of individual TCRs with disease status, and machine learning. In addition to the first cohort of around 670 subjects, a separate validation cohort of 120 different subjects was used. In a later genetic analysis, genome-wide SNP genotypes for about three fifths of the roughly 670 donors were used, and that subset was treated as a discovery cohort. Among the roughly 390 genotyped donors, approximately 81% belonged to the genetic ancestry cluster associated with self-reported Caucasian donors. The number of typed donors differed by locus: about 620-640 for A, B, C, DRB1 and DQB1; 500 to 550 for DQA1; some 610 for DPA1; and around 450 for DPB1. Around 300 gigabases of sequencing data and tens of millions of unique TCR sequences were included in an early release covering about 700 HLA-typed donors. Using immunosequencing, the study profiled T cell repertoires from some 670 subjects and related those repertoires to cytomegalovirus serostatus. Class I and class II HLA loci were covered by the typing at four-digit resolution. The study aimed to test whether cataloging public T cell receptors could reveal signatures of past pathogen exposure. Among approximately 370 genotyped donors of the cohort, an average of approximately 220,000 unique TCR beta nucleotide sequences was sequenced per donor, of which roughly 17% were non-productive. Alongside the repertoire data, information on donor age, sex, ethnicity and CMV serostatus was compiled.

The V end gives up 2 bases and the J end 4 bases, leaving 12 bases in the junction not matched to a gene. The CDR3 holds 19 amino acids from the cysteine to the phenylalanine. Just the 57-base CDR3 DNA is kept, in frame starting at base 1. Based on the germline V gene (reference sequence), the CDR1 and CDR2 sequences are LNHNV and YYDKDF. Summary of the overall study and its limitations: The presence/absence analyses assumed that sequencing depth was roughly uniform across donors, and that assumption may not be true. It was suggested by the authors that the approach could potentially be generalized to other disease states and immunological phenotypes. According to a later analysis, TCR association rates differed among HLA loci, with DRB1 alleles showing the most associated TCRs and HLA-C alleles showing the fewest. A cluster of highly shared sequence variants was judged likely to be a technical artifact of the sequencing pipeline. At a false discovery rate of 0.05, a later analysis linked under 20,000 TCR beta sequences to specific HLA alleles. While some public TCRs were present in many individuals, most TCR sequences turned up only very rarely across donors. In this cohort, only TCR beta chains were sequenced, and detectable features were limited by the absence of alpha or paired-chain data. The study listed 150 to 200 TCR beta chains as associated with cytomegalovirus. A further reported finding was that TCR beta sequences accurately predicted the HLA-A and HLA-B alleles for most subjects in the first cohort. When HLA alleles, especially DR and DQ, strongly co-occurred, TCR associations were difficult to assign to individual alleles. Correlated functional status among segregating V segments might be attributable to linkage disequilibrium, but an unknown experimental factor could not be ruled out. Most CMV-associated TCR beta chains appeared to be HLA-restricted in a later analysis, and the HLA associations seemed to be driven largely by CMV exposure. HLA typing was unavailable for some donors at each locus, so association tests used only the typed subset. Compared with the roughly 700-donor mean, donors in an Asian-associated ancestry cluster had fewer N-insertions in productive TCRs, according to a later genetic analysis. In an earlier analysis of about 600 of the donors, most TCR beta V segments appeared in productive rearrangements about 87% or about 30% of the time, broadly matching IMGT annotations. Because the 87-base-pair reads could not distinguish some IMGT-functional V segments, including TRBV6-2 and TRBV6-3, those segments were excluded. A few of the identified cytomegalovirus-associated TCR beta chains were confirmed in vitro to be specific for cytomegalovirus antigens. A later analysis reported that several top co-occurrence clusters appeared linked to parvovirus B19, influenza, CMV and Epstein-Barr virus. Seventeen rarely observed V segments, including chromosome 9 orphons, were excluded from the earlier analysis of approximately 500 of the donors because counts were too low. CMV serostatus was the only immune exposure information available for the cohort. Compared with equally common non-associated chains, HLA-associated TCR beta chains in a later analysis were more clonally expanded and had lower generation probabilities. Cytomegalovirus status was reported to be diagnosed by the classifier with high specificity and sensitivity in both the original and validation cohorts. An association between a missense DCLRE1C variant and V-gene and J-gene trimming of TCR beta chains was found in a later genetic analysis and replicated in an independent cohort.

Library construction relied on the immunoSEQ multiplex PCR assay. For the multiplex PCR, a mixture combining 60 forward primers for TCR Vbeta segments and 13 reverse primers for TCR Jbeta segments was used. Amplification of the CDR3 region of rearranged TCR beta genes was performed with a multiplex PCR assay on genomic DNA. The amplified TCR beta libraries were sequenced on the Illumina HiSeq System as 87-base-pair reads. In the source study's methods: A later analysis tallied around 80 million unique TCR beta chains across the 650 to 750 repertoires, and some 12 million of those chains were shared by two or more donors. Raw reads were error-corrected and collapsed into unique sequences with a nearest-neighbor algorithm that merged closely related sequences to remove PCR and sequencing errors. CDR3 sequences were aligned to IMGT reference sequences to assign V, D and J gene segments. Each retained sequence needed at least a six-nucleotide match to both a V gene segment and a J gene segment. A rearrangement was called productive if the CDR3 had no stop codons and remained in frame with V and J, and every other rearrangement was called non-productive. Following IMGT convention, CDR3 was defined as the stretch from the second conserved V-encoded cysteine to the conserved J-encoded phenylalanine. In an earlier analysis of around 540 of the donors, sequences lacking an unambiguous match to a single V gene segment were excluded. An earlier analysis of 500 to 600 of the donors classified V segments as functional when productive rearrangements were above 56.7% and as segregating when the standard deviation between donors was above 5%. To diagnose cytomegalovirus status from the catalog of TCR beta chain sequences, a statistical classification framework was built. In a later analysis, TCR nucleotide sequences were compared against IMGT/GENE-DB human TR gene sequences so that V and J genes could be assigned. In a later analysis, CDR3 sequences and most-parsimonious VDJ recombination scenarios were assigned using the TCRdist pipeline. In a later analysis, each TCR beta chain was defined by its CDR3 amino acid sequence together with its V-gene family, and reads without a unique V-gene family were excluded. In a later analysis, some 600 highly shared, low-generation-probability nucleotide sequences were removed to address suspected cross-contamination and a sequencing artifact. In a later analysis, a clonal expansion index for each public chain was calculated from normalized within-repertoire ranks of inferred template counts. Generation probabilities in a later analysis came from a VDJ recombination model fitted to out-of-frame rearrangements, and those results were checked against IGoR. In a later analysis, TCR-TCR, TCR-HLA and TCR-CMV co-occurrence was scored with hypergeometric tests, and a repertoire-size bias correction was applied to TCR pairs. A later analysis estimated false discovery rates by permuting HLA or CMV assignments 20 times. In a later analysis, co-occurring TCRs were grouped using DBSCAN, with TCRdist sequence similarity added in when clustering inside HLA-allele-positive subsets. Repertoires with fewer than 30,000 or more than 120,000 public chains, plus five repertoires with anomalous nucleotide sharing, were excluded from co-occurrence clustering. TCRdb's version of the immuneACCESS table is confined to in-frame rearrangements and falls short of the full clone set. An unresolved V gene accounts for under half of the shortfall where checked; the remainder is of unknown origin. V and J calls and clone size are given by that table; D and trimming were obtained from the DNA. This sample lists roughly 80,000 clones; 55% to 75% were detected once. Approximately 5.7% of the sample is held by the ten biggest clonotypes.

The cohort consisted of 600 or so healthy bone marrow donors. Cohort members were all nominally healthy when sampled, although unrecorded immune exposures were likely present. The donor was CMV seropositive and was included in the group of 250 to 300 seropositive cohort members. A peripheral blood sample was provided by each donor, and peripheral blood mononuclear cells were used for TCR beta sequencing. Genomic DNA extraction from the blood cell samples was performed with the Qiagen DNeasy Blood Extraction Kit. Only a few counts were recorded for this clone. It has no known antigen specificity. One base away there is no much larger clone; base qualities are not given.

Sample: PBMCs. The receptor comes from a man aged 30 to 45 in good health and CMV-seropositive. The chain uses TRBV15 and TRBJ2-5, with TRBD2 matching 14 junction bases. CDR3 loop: CATSRPGLAGALDRETQYF. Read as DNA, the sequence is TGTGCCACCAGCAGACCGGGACTAGCGGGAGCTTTAGACAGAGAGACCCAGTACTTC. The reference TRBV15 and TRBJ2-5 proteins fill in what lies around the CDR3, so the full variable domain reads DAMVIQNPRYQVTQFGKPVTLSCSQTLNHNVMYWYQQKSSQAPKLLFHYYDKDFNNEADTPDNFQSRRPNTSFCFLDIRSPGLGDTAMYLCATSRPGLAGALDRETQYFGPGTRLLVL.